The 5 T cell receptor beta chains presented below share a single source sample, sequenced in a study of cytomegalovirus exposure and HLA in healthy donors. Data came from immunoSEQ multiplex PCR; TCRdb stores just in-frame clones and leaves some out. The table records 110,000 or so clones, approximately 90% of them present only once. The sequenced material came from PBMCs. All receptors derive from a man in his late teens or twenties in good health and CMV-seropositive.

The table lists this clone with a few counts. Distinct nucleotide sequences in the sample also encode this CDR3. The chain joins TRBV7-2 to TRBJ1-5, with unresolved D. V gave up 3 bases and J gave up 7 bases, with 13 bases separating them. Germline-derived CDR1 and CDR2 are SGHTA and FQGNSA. The CDR3 has 14 residues. The CDR3 nucleotides read TGTGCCAGCAGCTTGGTTGAGGGAAACCAGCCCCAGCATTTT. As protein: CASSLVEGNQPQHF.

The J gene is TRBJ2-1, the V gene TRBV29-1, with TRBD2 matching 7 bases. The J segment lost 8 bases and the V segment lost 6 bases, leaving 13 bases of the junction unmatched. This CDR3 has 14 amino acids. The germline V gene encodes CDR1 SQVTM and CDR2 ANQGSEA. Here the CDR3 DNA reads TGCAGCGTGGGGGGGACTCCAGTTGGGGATGAGCAGTTCTTC. Translated, it gives CSVGGTPVGDEQFF.

The J gene is TRBJ2-6, the V gene TRBV19, with 10 bases identical to TRBD1. Germline CDR1 and CDR2: LNHDA and SQIVND (reference sequence). This CDR3 comprises 19 residues. V gave up 5 bases and J gave up 2 bases; unmatched junction bases: 12. CDR3 loop: CASSGRDRGKSPGANVLTF. CDR3 DNA sequence: TGTGCCAGTAGTGGCCGGGACAGGGGAAAATCCCCTGGGGCCAACGTCCTGACTTTC. The entire variable domain, with the rest obtained from reference TRBV19 and TRBJ2-6, is as follows: DGGITQSPKYLFRKEGQNVTLSCEQNLNHDAMYWYRQDPGQGLRLIYYSQIVNDFQKGDIAEGYSVSREKKESFPLTVTSAQKNPTAFYLCASSGRDRGKSPGANVLTFGAGSRLTVL.

The J gene is TRBJ1-2, the V gene TRBV30, with D unclear. This CDR3 is 13 amino acids long. Trimming took 1 base from V and 4 from J, leaving 10 bases between them. Per the germline V gene, CDR1 is GTSNPN and CDR2 is SVGIG (reference sequence). CDR3 residues: CAWSAGYSYGYTF. The CDR3 DNA sequence: TGTGCCTGGAGTGCGGGGTACAGCTATGGCTACACCTTC.

V is TRBV11-2 and J is TRBJ2-5; D gene unclear. Deletions cut 3 bases from V and 5 bases from J, with 13 bases between. Germline V gene lookup returns CDR1 SGHAT and CDR2 FQNNGV. The CDR3 covers 14 residues. In DNA, the CDR3 is TGTGCCAGCAGCTTCCGGAGTTTGGAGGAGACCCAGTACTTC. Protein product: CASSFRSLEETQYF.